A selection of T cell receptor beta chains follows, all from one sample in a study of CD8 T cells in Susac syndrome. TCRdb independently ran MiXCR on the immunoSEQ multiplex PCR reads; one entry per CDR3 protein. The sample holds around 180,000 distinct CDR3 sequences, 93% seen once. The sequenced sample was CD4+ T cells from PBMCs. Every receptor here comes from a human donor with multiple sclerosis. Each CDR3 is given with its conserved first and last residue. D genes are given only for firm matches. Clone size is stated in some rows and not others, as once, few, many or a class when expanded.

CDR3nt: TGTGCCAGCAGCCCCGGACAGGGGGCCAGCCTTAACTATGGCTACACCTTC; CDR3aa: CASSPGQGASLNYGYTF; v_gene: TRBV5-4; j_gene: TRBJ1-2; abundance: NA; d_gene: TRBD1
CDR3nt: TGTGCCAGCAGCTTGTCAGGGGGCCCCGCGGGCACTGAAGCTTTCTTT; CDR3aa: CASSLSGGPAGTEAFF; v_gene: TRBV5-6; j_gene: TRBJ1-1; abundance: NA; d_gene: TRBD1
CDR3nt: TGCAGCGTTGGCAGGGGGGCTCTCACAGATACGCAGTATTTT; CDR3aa: CSVGRGALTDTQYF; v_gene: TRBV29-1; j_gene: TRBJ2-3; abundance: NA; d_gene: NA
CDR3nt: TGTGCCACCAGTGACTCTAGCGGAAAATCCTACAATGAGCAGTTCTTC; CDR3aa: CATSDSSGKSYNEQFF; v_gene: TRBV24-1; j_gene: TRBJ2-1; abundance: NA; d_gene: TRBD2
CDR3nt: TGTGCCAGCAGCTCTCAGGGGGCGGGAGCGGGTGAGCAGTACTTC; CDR3aa: CASSSQGAGAGEQYF; v_gene: TRBV7-2; j_gene: TRBJ2-7; abundance: NA; d_gene: NA
CDR3nt: TGTGCCAGCAGTGAAGGGCTTAGCACAGATACGCAGTATTTT; CDR3aa: CASSEGLSTDTQYF; v_gene: TRBV2; j_gene: TRBJ2-3; abundance: NA; d_gene: NA
CDR3nt: TGTGCCAGCAGCGTCACGGGAGGGCCCAAAGATACGCAGTATTTT; CDR3aa: CASSVTGGPKDTQYF; v_gene: TRBV9; j_gene: TRBJ2-3; abundance: NA; d_gene: TRBD2
CDR3nt: TGTGCCAGCAGTTCCCCTAGGACAGGGTATCAGCCCCAGCATTTT; CDR3aa: CASSSPRTGYQPQHF; v_gene: TRBV28; j_gene: TRBJ1-5; abundance: NA; d_gene: TRBD1
CDR3nt: TGTGCCAGCAGCGACAGACGGAGCCACGAGCAGTACTTC; CDR3aa: CASSDRRSHEQYF; v_gene: TRBV5-4; j_gene: TRBJ2-7; abundance: NA; d_gene: NA
CDR3nt: TGCGCCAGTCGGGGAAACACAGATACGCAGTATTTT; CDR3aa: CASRGNTDTQYF; v_gene: TRBV5-1; j_gene: TRBJ2-3; abundance: NA; d_gene: NA
CDR3nt: TGTGCCAGCAGCCAGGACAGCGACCCCGGCTACACCTTC; CDR3aa: CASSQDSDPGYTF; v_gene: TRBV12-3/TRBV12-4; j_gene: TRBJ1-2; abundance: NA; d_gene: NA
CDR3nt: TGTGCCAGCAGCCCACGAGGCGGGACGCAGTATTTT; CDR3aa: CASSPRGGTQYF; v_gene: TRBV7-2; j_gene: TRBJ2-3; abundance: once; d_gene: NA
CDR3nt: TGTGCCACCAGACCCGAGGGACAGGGGCTTTACGAGCAGTACTTC; CDR3aa: CATRPEGQGLYEQYF; v_gene: TRBV19; j_gene: TRBJ2-7; abundance: NA; d_gene: TRBD1
CDR3nt: TGTGCCTGGATTATATTGACAGGGAATTCCTACGAGCAGTACTTC; CDR3aa: CAWIILTGNSYEQYF; v_gene: TRBV30; j_gene: TRBJ2-7; abundance: once; d_gene: TRBD1
CDR3nt: TGCAGTGCTAGCTCGACAGGGACTGAAGCTTTCTTT; CDR3aa: CSASSTGTEAFF; v_gene: TRBV20-1; j_gene: TRBJ1-1; abundance: NA; d_gene: TRBD1
CDR3nt: TGTGCCAGCAGCTGGGACGGGGGAAGTGGCTATGGCTACACCTTC; CDR3aa: CASSWDGGSGYGYTF; v_gene: TRBV6-6; j_gene: TRBJ1-2; abundance: NA; d_gene: NA
CDR3nt: TGTGCCTGGAGGATCCTGACAGGGCTGGATGAGCAGTTCTTC; CDR3aa: CAWRILTGLDEQFF; v_gene: TRBV30; j_gene: TRBJ2-1; abundance: NA; d_gene: TRBD1
CDR3nt: TGTGCCAGCAGCCAATCCCGGGACAGGGCCATTGAGACCCAGTACTTC; CDR3aa: CASSQSRDRAIETQYF; v_gene: TRBV3-1; j_gene: TRBJ2-5; abundance: NA; d_gene: TRBD1
CDR3nt: TGTGCCAGCATGGACACCGGGGAGCTGTTTTTT; CDR3aa: CASMDTGELFF; v_gene: TRBV28; j_gene: TRBJ2-2; abundance: once; d_gene: NA
CDR3nt: TGTGCCAGCAGCTTACGTGCGCTGGCCAACACAGATACGCAGTATTTT; CDR3aa: CASSLRALANTDTQYF; v_gene: TRBV7-8; j_gene: TRBJ2-3; abundance: NA; d_gene: NA
CDR3nt: TGTGCCAGCAGTGACGAGGGGGGGCGTCGAGAGACCCAGTACTTC; CDR3aa: CASSDEGGRRETQYF; v_gene: TRBV6-2/TRBV6-3; j_gene: TRBJ2-5; abundance: NA; d_gene: NA
CDR3nt: TGTGCCAGCAGTTACTCGAGACGGACAGCCAACACTGAAGCTTTCTTT; CDR3aa: CASSYSRRTANTEAFF; v_gene: TRBV6-2/TRBV6-3; j_gene: TRBJ1-1; abundance: NA; d_gene: NA
CDR3nt: TGTGCCATCACCTCGCAGCCGAATCAGCCCCAGCATTTT; CDR3aa: CAITSQPNQPQHF; v_gene: TRBV10-3; j_gene: TRBJ1-5; abundance: NA; d_gene: NA
CDR3nt: TGTGCCAGCAGCCTAGCGGGCGCGGGAGGAATCTATGAGCAGTTCTTC; CDR3aa: CASSLAGAGGIYEQFF; v_gene: TRBV28; j_gene: TRBJ2-1; abundance: NA; d_gene: TRBD2
CDR3nt: TGTGCCAGCTTAATTATTGGAGACACTGAAGCTTTCTTT; CDR3aa: CASLIIGDTEAFF; v_gene: TRBV13; j_gene: TRBJ1-1; abundance: NA; d_gene: NA
CDR3nt: TGTGCCAGCAGCTTAGATGTCGCGGGAGGGAGGCGAGAGACCCAGTACTTC; CDR3aa: CASSLDVAGGRRETQYF; v_gene: TRBV7-2; j_gene: TRBJ2-5; abundance: NA; d_gene: TRBD2
CDR3nt: TGTGCCAGCAGCCAAGATGGCCGGGGAGGGGGCTACACCTTC; CDR3aa: CASSQDGRGGGYTF; v_gene: TRBV3-1; j_gene: TRBJ1-2; abundance: NA; d_gene: NA
CDR3nt: TGTGCCAGCAGCCAACAGGCTCTTGGCTACACCTTC; CDR3aa: CASSQQALGYTF; v_gene: TRBV3-1; j_gene: TRBJ1-2; abundance: NA; d_gene: NA